A single sample gave rise to the 23 T cell receptor beta chains below, sequenced in a study of T cell repertoires in cytomegalovirus infection. TCRdb called the reads again in MiXCR, with one record for every CDR3 protein. The sample lists 150,000 to 200,000 distinct CDR3 sequences, about a tenth occurring once. The sample was PBMCs. The receptors here all came from a human donor in good health (CMV status not recorded). Some clones in this sample may be carry-over from other donors' samples.

This clonotype came up many times. V usage is TRBV7-2 and J usage is TRBJ2-7; D is possibly TRBD2 (5 bases). The V gene's germline CDR1 is SGHTA and CDR2 FQGNSA. The V gene lost 2 bases and the J gene lost 1 base, with 9 bases spanning the gap. The CDR3 sequence is 14 residues long. The CDR3 DNA follows: TGTGCCAGCAGCTTACGGCGGGTTTCCTACGAGCAGTACTTC. This gives the protein CASSLRRVSYEQYF.

This clonotype has a count of ten or more. V gene TRBV7-2 combines with J gene TRBJ2-7, with TRBD2 identical over 8 bases. V gave up 5 bases and J gave up 0 bases; unmatched junction bases: 3. Germline CDR1 SGHTA, CDR2 FQGNSA. CDR3 size: 14 residues. DNA for the CDR3: TGTGCCAGCAGCCCTACTAGCGGCTCCTACGAGCAGTACTTC. Protein product: CASSPTSGSYEQYF.

This clonotype showed up many times. The rearrangement joins TRBV20-1 to TRBJ1-1; a weak D match, TRBD1 (5 bases). The CDR3 has 14 amino acids. V shed 3 bases and J shed 2 bases, with 13 bases lying between them. Looked up from germline, CDR1 is DFQATT and CDR2 is SNEGSKA (reference sequence). CDR3 in DNA: TGCAGTGCTAGGTCCGGGGCGCTAAACACTGAAGCTTTCTTT. It encodes CSARSGALNTEAFF.

This chain joins TRBV29-1 and TRBJ2-3; 12 nucleotides line up with TRBD2. V lost 6 bases to trimming and J lost 2 bases; unmatched junction nucleotides: 3. The CDR3 runs to 14 residues. The germline V gene encodes CDR1 SQVTM and CDR2 ANQGSEA. CDR3 bases: TGCAGCGTGGGGACTAGCGGGTACACAGATACGCAGTATTTT. Translating it yields CSVGTSGYTDTQYF.

This chain uses TRBV7-9 with TRBJ2-3, with 11 bases lining up with TRBD2. The CDR3 has 18 amino acids. The junction had 7 bases not matched to a gene; V was cut back by 2 bases and J by 0 bases. Germline V gene lookup returns CDR1 SEHNR and CDR2 FQNEAQ (reference sequence). CDR3 amino acids: CASSLTVGTSGSTDTQYF. The CDR3 DNA is TGTGCCAGCAGCTTAACTGTCGGGACTAGCGGAAGCACAGATACGCAGTATTTT.

This clonotype was observed at least ten times. The chain joins TRBV7-2 to TRBJ1-5; 8 nucleotides agree with TRBD1. There are 15 residues in the CDR3. CDR1 and CDR2 (germline): SGHTA, FQGNSA. J gave up 4 bases and V 5 bases, and 7 bases lay outside the gene matches. The CDR3 spells CASSLGDRLNQPQHF. The CDR3 DNA follows: TGTGCCAGCAGCCTTGGGGACAGGTTGAATCAGCCCCAGCATTTT.

This clonotype was detected a few times. The V gene is TRBV20-1, the J gene TRBJ1-1; tentative D call: TRBD1 (5 bases). V was trimmed by 6 bases and J by 2 bases, leaving 19 bases between them. This CDR3 spans 15 amino acids. Germline V gives CDR1 DFQATT, CDR2 SNEGSKA (reference sequence). DNA for the CDR3: TGCAGTGCCAACAGGAGGCCGGGGGAAAACACTGAAGCTTTCTTT. It encodes CSANRRPGENTEAFF.

This clonotype was observed at least ten times. The chain carries TRBV20-1 and TRBJ1-6; D is possibly TRBD1 (6 bases). Germline CDR1 and CDR2: DFQATT and SNEGSKA (reference sequence). The V end lost 6 bases, the J end lost 6 bases, and 15 bases lay between the germline ends. This CDR3 is 14 amino acids long. The CDR3 sequence is CSAKGGDINSPLHF. The CDR3 DNA reads as TGCAGTGCCAAGGGGGGGGACATTAATTCACCCCTCCACTTT.

The chain carries TRBV10-3 and TRBJ2-5, with D possibly TRBD1 on 5 matching bases. Per germline, CDR1 ENHRY and CDR2 SYGVKD. The CDR3 has 12 residues. Trimming shortened V by 7 bases and J by 3 bases, and 9 bases separated the two germline ends. The CDR3 spells CAIKGNEETQYF. The CDR3 DNA reads as TGTGCCATCAAGGGGAATGAAGAGACCCAGTACTTC.

This clonotype occurred many times. J is TRBJ2-5 and V is TRBV6-2 or TRBV6-3, with 9 positions matching TRBD2. Germline CDR1 MNHEY, CDR2 SVGEGT. Trimming cost V 1 base and J 3 bases; bases outside gene matches: 3. There are 15 residues in the CDR3. The CDR3 DNA reads as TGTGCCAGCAGTTACTTGACTAGCGGCAAAGAGACCCAGTACTTC. Translating it yields CASSYLTSGKETQYF.

This clonotype was detected many times. The genes are TRBV7-2 and TRBJ1-5; D might be TRBD1 (5 bases). CDR3 length: 13 amino acids. The ends were cut back, 1 base at V and 11 bases at J, with 12 bases in the middle. Germline CDR1 SGHTA, CDR2 FQGNSA. CDR3 protein: CASSLGDYAAQHF. CDR3 coding DNA: TGTGCCAGCAGCTTAGGGGACTACGCCGCCCAGCATTTT.

This clonotype has at least ten counts. This rearrangement joins TRBV7-2 to TRBJ1-2; 8 bases fit TRBD1. The CDR3 covers 13 residues. The V segment lost 1 base and the J segment 9 bases; nucleotides outside the gene matches: 4. CDR1 SGHTA and CDR2 FQGNSA come from the germline V gene. The CDR3 nucleotides read TGTGCCAGCAGCTTAGAGACAGGGGATCGCTACACCTTC. This translates into CASSLETGDRYTF. The full variable domain, its missing parts supplied by reference TRBV7-2 and TRBJ1-2, is GAGVSQSPSNKVTEKGKDVELRCDPISGHTALYWYRQSLGQGLEFLIYFQGNSAPDKSGLPSDRFSAERTGGSVSTLTIQRTQQEDSAVYLCASSLETGDRYTFGSGTRLTVV.

The chain couples TRBV5-1 to TRBJ2-5, with 11 bases lining up with TRBD2. The CDR3 totals 17 residues. The germline V gene encodes CDR1 SGHRS and CDR2 YFSETQ. Unmatched junction bases numbered 17, after V lost 4 bases and J lost 9 bases. CDR3: CASSQHHGTSGGEAQYF. The DNA for the CDR3 is TGCGCCAGCAGCCAGCATCACGGGACTAGCGGTGGGGAGGCCCAGTACTTC.

This clonotype appeared many times. Its ends do not fully match the called genes, so a read error is possible. The rearrangement uses TRBV10-3 and TRBJ2-7; D remains unclear. Germline-derived CDR1 and CDR2 are ENHRY and SYGVKD. This CDR3 is 13 amino acids long. The CDR3 loop is CAVRGRVHLEQYF. DNA of the CDR3: TGTGCCGTCAGAGGAAGGGTCCACCTGGAGCAGTACTTC.

This clonotype was detected ten times or more. The rearrangement joins TRBV6-2 or TRBV6-3 to TRBJ1-2; D is perhaps TRBD1 (6 bases). V dropped 6 bases and J dropped 4 bases, with 24 bases sitting between them. Germline CDR1 reads MNHEY; CDR2 reads SVGEGT. The CDR3 contains 17 residues. CDR3 nucleotides: TGTGCCAGCAGAAAGCGTCTACAGGGATTTCCCTTCTATGGCTACACCTTC. It is translated as CASRKRLQGFPFYGYTF.

This clonotype was found a few times. The CDR3 ends on some other residue instead of the conserved phenylalanine or tryptophan, so this is likely a read error. The rearrangement links TRBV28 to TRBJ1-2; 7 bases fit TRBD1. The CDR3 is made up of 12 amino acids. J was trimmed by 8 bases and V by 10 bases; bases with no gene match: 10. Germline assignment: CDR1 MDHEN and CDR2 SYDVKM. As DNA, the CDR3 is TGTGCCACCGCGGACAGGCCAAGGGGCTACACCCTC. Protein: CATADRPRGYTL.

This clonotype was counted ten times or more. The gene calls are TRBV7-8 and TRBJ2-5, with a tentative D call TRBD1 (5 bases). V lost 2 bases to trimming and J lost 3 bases, with 10 bases between them. CDR1 is SGHVS, CDR2 FQNEAQ, per germline. There are 14 residues in the CDR3. The CDR3 region is CASSLWQGKETQYF. Written as DNA, the CDR3 is TGTGCCAGCAGCTTATGGCAGGGTAAAGAGACCCAGTACTTC.

This clonotype was counted between two and nine times. This chain uses TRBV5-1 with TRBJ2-2; 12 bases are shared with TRBD1. Losses at the gene ends were 5 bases for V and 9 bases for J; bases not matched to a gene: 8. CDR3 length: 15 residues. In germline, CDR1 is SGHRS, CDR2 YFSETQ. The CDR3 nucleotides read TGCGCCAGCAGTCAGGGACAGGGGGCCCTTCGGGAGCTGTTTTTT. Protein product: CASSQGQGALRELFF.

This clonotype showed up many times. V usage is TRBV7-2 and J usage is TRBJ2-2; D is unclear. The CDR3 has 16 amino acids. V dropped 1 base and J dropped 2 bases, with 11 bases sitting between them. In germline, CDR1 is SGHTA, CDR2 FQGNSA. The CDR3 spells CASSLGRNRNTGELFF. CDR3 DNA sequence: TGTGCCAGCAGCTTAGGAAGGAACAGAAACACCGGGGAGCTGTTTTTT. The full variable domain, with the rest looked up from reference TRBV7-2 and TRBJ2-2, is GAGVSQSPSNKVTEKGKDVELRCDPISGHTALYWYRQSLGQGLEFLIYFQGNSAPDKSGLPSDRFSAERTGGSVSTLTIQRTQQEDSAVYLCASSLGRNRNTGELFFGEGSRLTVL.

In this sample, this clonotype turned up many times. The chain combines TRBV7-9 with TRBJ2-1, with 7 nucleotides matching TRBD1. The V segment lost 5 bases and the J segment 14 bases; nucleotides outside the gene matches: 9. Germline assignment: CDR1 SEHNR and CDR2 FQNEAQ (reference sequence). The CDR3 consists of 12 residues. CDR3 DNA sequence: TGTGCCAGCAGCGCCACAGGGGAGAGCGAGTTCTTC. It yields the protein CASSATGESEFF.

The V gene is TRBV6-2 or TRBV6-3, the J gene TRBJ2-1; D might be TRBD1 (6 bases). This CDR3 contains 11 residues. V lost 2 bases and J lost 12, with 8 bases in between. Germline-derived CDR1 and CDR2 are MNHEY and SVGEGT. The CDR3 here is CASSYGGGQFF. CDR3 sequence (DNA): TGTGCCAGCAGTTACGGGGGCGGGCAGTTCTTC.

This clonotype showed up many times. The rearrangement uses TRBV7-7 and TRBJ1-1; D is unresolved. Germline CDR1 reads SSHAT; CDR2 reads FNYEAQ (reference sequence). The CDR3 is 13 amino acids. Trimming shortened V by 3 bases and J by 1 base, and 6 bases separated the two germline ends. The CDR3 nucleotides are TGTGCCAGCAGCTTTAACGAGAACACTGAAGCTTTCTTT. Translated, it gives CASSFNENTEAFF.

This clonotype was picked up many times. The chain employs TRBV28 and TRBJ1-2; 8 bases align to TRBD1. There are 15 residues in the CDR3. J was trimmed by 5 bases and V by 6 bases; bases with no gene match: 11. Germline lookup yields CDR1 MDHEN and CDR2 SYDVKM. The CDR3 DNA reads as TGTGCCAGCAGCCGGACTGGACAGGGAGGTTATGGCTACACCTTC. It encodes CASSRTGQGGYGYTF.